This T cell receptor beta chain was sequenced in a study of T cell responses to AZD1222 COVID-19 vaccine. Findings of the study overall: A reported finding is that nearly half of spike-specific TCRs target unmutated variant regions.

Libraries were prepared by immunoSEQ multiplex PCR; TCRdb keeps only in-frame clonotypes and omits some of them. Of about 86,000 clones listed, about nine tenths are singletons. As concerns this clone: The antigen is undetermined.

Germline lookup yields CDR1 SGHAT and CDR2 FQNNGV. The CDR3 has 13 residues. J gave up 7 bases and V 8 bases, and 8 bases lay outside the gene matches. The receptor comes from an adult in good health. This chain joins TRBV11-2 and TRBJ2-7; 10 bases line up with TRBD1. Sequences were derived from peripheral blood, sampled on day 0 of AZD1222 vaccination. CDR3 sequence: CASRDRGRGEQYF. In DNA, the CDR3 is TGTGCCAGCCGCGACAGGGGGCGAGGAGAGCAGTACTTC.